One sample yielded the 7 T cell receptor beta chains listed below, sequenced in a study of spatial heterogeneity in lung cancer. Regarding time point: blood at routine non-recurrence follow-up after resection. MiXCR was run by TCRdb on the 5' RACE reads, yielding one entry per CDR3 protein. The table lists some 46,000 distinct CDR3 sequences, approximately 12% of them singletons. Here the sequenced sample was PBMCs, taken at follow-up. The receptor set was obtained from a male donor with early-stage non-small cell lung cancer.

This clonotype was seen ten or more times. The CDR3 loop is CASATRGTGTNEQFF. CDR3 in DNA: TGTGCCAGTGCTACTCGCGGGACAGGGACCAATGAGCAGTTCTTC. J is TRBJ2-1 and V is TRBV6-2 or TRBV6-3; 9 bases match TRBD1. The germline V gene has CDR1 MNHEY and CDR2 SVGEGT. V lost 9 bases and J lost 6; bases outside the gene matches: 12. This CDR3 has 15 amino acids.

This clonotype was found a few times. The CDR3 is CASRLQSAQHF. The CDR3 nucleotides are TGTGCCAGCAGGCTACAGTCGGCCCAGCATTTT. V is TRBV6-2 or TRBV6-3 and J is TRBJ1-5; D not resolved. The CDR3 covers 11 residues. V was cut by 6 bases and J by 11 bases, with 11 bases left in between. Germline V gene data show CDR1 as MNHEY and CDR2 as SVGEGT.

This chain links TRBV29-1 with TRBJ1-1, with 7 positions matching TRBD1. The V gene's germline CDR1 is SQVTM and CDR2 ANQGSEA. The length of the CDR3 is 13 residues. V trimming: 7 bases; J trimming: 6 bases; junction bases outside the gene matches: 11. In DNA, the CDR3 is TGCAGCGGAGTTGGAGGGGGCTACGCTGAAGCTTTCTTT. It is translated as CSGVGGGYAEAFF.

The chain links TRBV5-6 to TRBJ2-3; maybe TRBD2 (6 bases). Trimming left V 6 bases short and J 2 bases short, with 19 bases between. The CDR3 length is 16 residues. Germline V lookup: CDR1 SGHDT, CDR2 YYEEEE. The CDR3 region is CASTFGTHTPTDTQYF. DNA of the CDR3: TGTGCCAGCACCTTCGGGACTCACACCCCCACAGATACGCAGTATTTT.

The chain uses TRBV7-9 and TRBJ2-1, with 13 bases identical to TRBD2. V lost 1 base and J lost 15; bases outside the gene matches: 6. This CDR3 is 14 amino acids long. The V gene's germline CDR1 is SEHNR and CDR2 FQNEAQ (reference sequence). The CDR3 DNA reads TGTGCCAGCAGCTTAGGGACTAGCGGGAGTAAACTGTTCTTC. This translates into CASSLGTSGSKLFF.

This clonotype was recorded a few times. The V gene is TRBV3-1, the J gene TRBJ2-5; possibly TRBD1 for D (6 bases). The CDR3 spans 15 residues. Germline V gives CDR1 LGHDT, CDR2 YNNKEL (reference sequence). V dropped 0 bases and J dropped 4 bases, with 12 bases sitting between them. The CDR3 is CASSQDPTGRETQYF. Here the CDR3 DNA reads TGTGCCAGCAGCCAAGATCCGACAGGACGAGAGACCCAGTACTTC.

In its sample, this clonotype was seen many times. V usage is TRBV15 and J usage is TRBJ1-4; TRBD1 agrees at 7 bases. Trimming cost V 6 bases and J 0 bases; bases outside gene matches: 10. The CDR3 contains 17 residues. From germline, CDR1 is LNHNV and CDR2 YYDKDF (reference sequence). DNA for the CDR3: TGTGCCACCAGTCAGACAGGGTTGGGACCAACTAATGAAAAACTGTTTTTT. Its protein is CATSQTGLGPTNEKLFF.